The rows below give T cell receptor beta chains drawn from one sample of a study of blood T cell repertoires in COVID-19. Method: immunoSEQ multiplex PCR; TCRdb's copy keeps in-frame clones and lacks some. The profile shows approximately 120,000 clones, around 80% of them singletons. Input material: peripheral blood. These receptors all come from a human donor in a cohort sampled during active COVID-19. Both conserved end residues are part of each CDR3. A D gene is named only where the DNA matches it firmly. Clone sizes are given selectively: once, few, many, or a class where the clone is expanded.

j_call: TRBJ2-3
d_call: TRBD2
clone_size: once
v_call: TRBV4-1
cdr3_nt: TGCGCCAGCAGCCGGATTCCACTAGCGGGGGTGGGGGATACGCAGTATTTT
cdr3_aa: CASSRIPLAGVGDTQYF

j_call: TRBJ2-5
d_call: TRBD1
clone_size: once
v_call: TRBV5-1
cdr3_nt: TGCGCCAGCAGCACAGGACAGGGCGAGGGCCAAGAGACCCAGTACTTC
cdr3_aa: CASSTGQGEGQETQYF

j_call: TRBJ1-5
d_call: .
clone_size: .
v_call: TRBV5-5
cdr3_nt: TGTGCCAGCAGCTCCTTCGACGGGGGACAGCCCCAGCATTTT
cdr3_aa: CASSSFDGGQPQHF

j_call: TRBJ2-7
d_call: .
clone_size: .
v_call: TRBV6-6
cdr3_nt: TGTGCCAGCAGCCCCGGGACACCTTACGAGCAGTACTTC
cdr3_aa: CASSPGTPYEQYF

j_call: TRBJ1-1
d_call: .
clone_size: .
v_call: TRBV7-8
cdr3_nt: TGTGCCAGCAGCCCCGAGGCGTCTGAAGCTTTCTTT
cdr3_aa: CASSPEASEAFF

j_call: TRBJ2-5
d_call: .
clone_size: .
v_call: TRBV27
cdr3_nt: TGTGCCAGCAGCAATGACAGACGAGAGACCCAGTACTTC
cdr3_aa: CASSNDRRETQYF

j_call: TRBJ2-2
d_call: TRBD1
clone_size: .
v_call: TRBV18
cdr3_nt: TGTGCCAGCCTCGGGACAGCCACCGGGGAGCTGTTTTTT
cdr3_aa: CASLGTATGELFF

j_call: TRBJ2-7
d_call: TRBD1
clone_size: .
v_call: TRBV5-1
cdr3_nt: TGCGCCAGCAGCCGCCAGGGACAGGGGGACTACGAGCAGTACTTC
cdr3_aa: CASSRQGQGDYEQYF

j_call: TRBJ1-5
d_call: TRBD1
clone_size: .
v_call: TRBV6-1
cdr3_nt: TGTGCCAGCAGTGAGAGGGACAGTAATCAGCCCCAGCATTTT
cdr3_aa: CASSERDSNQPQHF

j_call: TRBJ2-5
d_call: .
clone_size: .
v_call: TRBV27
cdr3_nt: TGTGCCAGCAGTTTATTAGCTGAGGAGACCCAGTACTTC
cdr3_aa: CASSLLAEETQYF

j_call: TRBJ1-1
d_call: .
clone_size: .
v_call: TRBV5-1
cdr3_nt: TGCGCCAGCAGCTTAGGACTGCGCACTGAAGCTTTCTTT
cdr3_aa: CASSLGLRTEAFF

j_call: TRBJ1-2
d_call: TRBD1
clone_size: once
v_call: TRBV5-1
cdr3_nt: TGCGCCAGCAGCTTGGGGAGACAGGGGATAGTGGAAGGTGGCTACACCTTC
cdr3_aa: CASSLGRQGIVEGGYTF

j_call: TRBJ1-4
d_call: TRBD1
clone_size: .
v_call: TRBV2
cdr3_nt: TGTGCCAGCAGGAAGACAGGGGGCGTTGAAAAACTGTTTTTT
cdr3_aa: CASRKTGGVEKLFF

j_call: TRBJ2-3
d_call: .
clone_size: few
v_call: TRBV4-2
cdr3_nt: TGTGCCAGCAGCCAAGACCAGGTTTCCGATACGCAGTATTTT
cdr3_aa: CASSQDQVSDTQYF

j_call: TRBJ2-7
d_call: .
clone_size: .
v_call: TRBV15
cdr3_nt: TGTGCCACCAGCAATCTACGGGAGCAGTACTTC
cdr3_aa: CATSNLREQYF

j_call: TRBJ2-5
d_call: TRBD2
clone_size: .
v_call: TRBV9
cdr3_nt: TGTGCCAGCAGCGCGGGACTAGCGGGGGGGTCCCCGGTAGAGACCCAGTACTTC
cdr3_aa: CASSAGLAGGSPVETQYF

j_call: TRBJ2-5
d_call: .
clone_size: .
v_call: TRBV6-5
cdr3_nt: TGTGCCAGCACGCCCAGGGAAGAGACCCAGTACTTC
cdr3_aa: CASTPREETQYF

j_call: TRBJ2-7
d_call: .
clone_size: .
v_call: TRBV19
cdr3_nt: TGTGCCAGTAGTATCCCCGGGATGCCCTCCTACGAGCAGTACTTC
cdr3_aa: CASSIPGMPSYEQYF

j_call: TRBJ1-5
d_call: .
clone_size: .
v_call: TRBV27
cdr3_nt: TGTGCATCAGCAAGGCGCGGGCTTCAGCCCCAGCATTTT
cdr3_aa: CASARRGLQPQHF

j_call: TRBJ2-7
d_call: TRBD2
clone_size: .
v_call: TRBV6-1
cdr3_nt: TGTGCCAGCAGTGAACGACTAGCGGGGGCCTACGAGCAGTACTTC
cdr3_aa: CASSERLAGAYEQYF

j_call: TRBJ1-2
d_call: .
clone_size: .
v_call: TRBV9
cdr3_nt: TGTGCCAGCAGCGTAGGCCGAGGTCCGCTGGAAGTTGGCTACACCTTC
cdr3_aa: CASSVGRGPLEVGYTF

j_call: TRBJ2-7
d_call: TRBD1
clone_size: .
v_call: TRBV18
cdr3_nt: TGTGCCAGCGGGGTCACAGGGGGGCGAGAGCAGTACTTC
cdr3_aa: CASGVTGGREQYF

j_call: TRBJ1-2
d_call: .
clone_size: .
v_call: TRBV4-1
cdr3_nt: TGCGCCAGCAGCCGACCAGACAGAATGGAGGGCTACACCTTC
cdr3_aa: CASSRPDRMEGYTF

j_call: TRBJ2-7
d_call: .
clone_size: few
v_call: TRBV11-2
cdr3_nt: TGTGCCAGCAGCCCCCTCAGGGCACTTTACGAGCAGTACTTC
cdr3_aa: CASSPLRALYEQYF

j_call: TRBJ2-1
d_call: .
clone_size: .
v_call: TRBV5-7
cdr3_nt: TGTGCCAGCAGCTTGGGTCAGGGACACGGTGAGCAGTTCTTC
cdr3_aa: CASSLGQGHGEQFF

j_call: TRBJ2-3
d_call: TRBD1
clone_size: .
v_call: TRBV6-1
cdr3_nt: TGTGCCAGCAGTGGGCGGGACAGGGCCCGATCTGGTGCCACAGATACGCAGTATTTT
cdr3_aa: CASSGRDRARSGATDTQYF

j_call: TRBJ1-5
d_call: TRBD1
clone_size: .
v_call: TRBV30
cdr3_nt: TGTGCCTGGAGTGGTGGACAGGACAATCAGCCCCAGCATTTT
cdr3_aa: CAWSGGQDNQPQHF

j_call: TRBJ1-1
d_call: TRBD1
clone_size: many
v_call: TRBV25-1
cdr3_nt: TGTGCCAGCAGTAAGGGGACAGGGGAAGCTTTCTTT
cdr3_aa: CASSKGTGEAFF

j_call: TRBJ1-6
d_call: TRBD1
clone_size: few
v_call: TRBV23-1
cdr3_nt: TGCGCCAGCAGTCAAGAGGGGCCGGACAGGGGGCGTTCACCCCTCCACTTT
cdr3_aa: CASSQEGPDRGRSPLHF

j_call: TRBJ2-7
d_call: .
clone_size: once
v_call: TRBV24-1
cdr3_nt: TGTGCCACCAGTGACTGGACAAGGAACGAGCAGTACTTC
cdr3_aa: CATSDWTRNEQYF

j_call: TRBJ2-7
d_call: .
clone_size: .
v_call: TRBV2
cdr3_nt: TGTGCCAGCAGTGATGGCGGCTACGAGCAGTACTTC
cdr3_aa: CASSDGGYEQYF

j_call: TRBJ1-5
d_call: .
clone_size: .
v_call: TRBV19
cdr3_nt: TGTGCCAGTAGTATAGAGGCAGTTAATCAGCCCCAGCATTTT
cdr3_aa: CASSIEAVNQPQHF

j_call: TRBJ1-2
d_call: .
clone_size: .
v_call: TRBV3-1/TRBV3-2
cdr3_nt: TGTGCCAGCAGCCAAGATTTCGGAGGAGGGTCCCTCTATGGCTACACCTTC
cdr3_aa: CASSQDFGGGSLYGYTF

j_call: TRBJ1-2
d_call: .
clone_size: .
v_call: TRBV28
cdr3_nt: TGTGCCAGCAGTTTCCCCTCCCCGGGGTCCTATGGCTACACCTTC
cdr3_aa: CASSFPSPGSYGYTF

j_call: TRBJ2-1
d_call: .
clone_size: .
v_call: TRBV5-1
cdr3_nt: TGCGCCAGCAGCGCCGACAGGTTGAGCTCCTACAATGAGCAGTTCTTC
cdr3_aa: CASSADRLSSYNEQFF

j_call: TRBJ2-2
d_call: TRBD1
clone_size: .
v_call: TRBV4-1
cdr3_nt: TGCGCCAGCAGCCACCGCGGGACAGGCAAAAACACCGGGGAGCTGTTTTTT
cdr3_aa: CASSHRGTGKNTGELFF

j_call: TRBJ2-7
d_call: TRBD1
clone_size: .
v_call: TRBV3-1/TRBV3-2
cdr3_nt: TGTGCCAGCAGCCAGGCAGGACAGGGGGCAAGAGGCGAGCAGTACTTC
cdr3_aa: CASSQAGQGARGEQYF

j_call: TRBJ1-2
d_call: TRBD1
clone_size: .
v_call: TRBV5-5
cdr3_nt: TGTGCCAGCAGCACGGGACAGAACTATGGCTACACCTTC
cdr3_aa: CASSTGQNYGYTF

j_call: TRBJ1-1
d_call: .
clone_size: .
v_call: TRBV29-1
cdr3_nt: TGCAGCGTTCGACAGGATTCATGGAACACTGAAGCTTTCTTT
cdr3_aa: CSVRQDSWNTEAFF

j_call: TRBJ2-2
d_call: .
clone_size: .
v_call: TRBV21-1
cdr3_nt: TGTGCCAGCAGCAAAGGGGACAGGGGAAACACCGGGGAGCTGTTTTTT
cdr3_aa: CASSKGDRGNTGELFF

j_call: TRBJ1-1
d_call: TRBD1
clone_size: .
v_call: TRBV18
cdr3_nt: TGTGCCAGCTCACCTCAACAGGGGGAGACTGAAGCTTTCTTT
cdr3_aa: CASSPQQGETEAFF

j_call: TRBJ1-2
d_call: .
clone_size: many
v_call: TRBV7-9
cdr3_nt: TGTGCCAGCAGCTTAGGGACTTTTGGTGGCTACACCTTC
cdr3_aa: CASSLGTFGGYTF

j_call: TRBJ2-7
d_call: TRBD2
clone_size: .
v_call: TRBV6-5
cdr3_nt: TGTGCCAGCAGTTCGGGGGGGAGCTCCTACGAGCAGTACTTC
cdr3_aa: CASSSGGSSYEQYF

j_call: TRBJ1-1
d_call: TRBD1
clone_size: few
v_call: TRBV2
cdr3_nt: TGTGCCAGCAACCCCACGACAGGGCGGAGAGCTGAAGCTTTCTTT
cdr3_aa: CASNPTTGRRAEAFF

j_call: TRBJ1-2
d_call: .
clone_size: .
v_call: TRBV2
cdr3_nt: TGTGCCAGCACTGCGGGGGGAGATGGCTACACCTTC
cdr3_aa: CASTAGGDGYTF

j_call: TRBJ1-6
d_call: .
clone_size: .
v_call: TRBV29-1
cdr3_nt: TGCAGCGTTGCAACCCGGGAAAATAATTCACCCCTCCACTTT
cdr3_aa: CSVATRENNSPLHF

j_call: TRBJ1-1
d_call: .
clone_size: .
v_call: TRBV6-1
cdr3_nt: TGTGCCAGCAGTGAAGAAGGGAGCACTGAAGCTTTCTTT
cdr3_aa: CASSEEGSTEAFF

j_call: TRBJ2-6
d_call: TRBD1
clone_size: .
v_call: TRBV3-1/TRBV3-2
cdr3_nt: TGTGCCAGCAGCCAAGCCCCCAGGGGGAGGGCCAACGTCCTGACTTTC
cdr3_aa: CASSQAPRGRANVLTF

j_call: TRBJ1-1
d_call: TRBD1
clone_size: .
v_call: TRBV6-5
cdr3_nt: TGTGCCAGCAGACTGGACAGGGGGGAGAACACTGAAGCTTTCTTT
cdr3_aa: CASRLDRGENTEAFF

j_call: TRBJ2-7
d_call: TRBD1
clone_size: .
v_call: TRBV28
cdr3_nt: TGTGCCAGCAGTTTGCCGCAACAGGGGTCCTACGAGCAGTACTTC
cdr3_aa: CASSLPQQGSYEQYF

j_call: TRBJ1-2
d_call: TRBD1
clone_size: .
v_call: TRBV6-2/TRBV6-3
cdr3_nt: TGTGCCAGCAGTCGGGACAGGGGGTACTATGGCTACACCTTC
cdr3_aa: CASSRDRGYYGYTF

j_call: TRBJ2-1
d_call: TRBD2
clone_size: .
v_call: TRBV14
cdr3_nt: TGTGCCAGCAGCCAAGCGCTAGCGGGGAGACCTGGTGAGCAGTTCTTC
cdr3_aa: CASSQALAGRPGEQFF

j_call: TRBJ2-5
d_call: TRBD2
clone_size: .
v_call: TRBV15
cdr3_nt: TGTGCCACCAGCAGCAGGACTAGCGGGGCAGAGACCCAGTACTTC
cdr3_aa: CATSSRTSGAETQYF

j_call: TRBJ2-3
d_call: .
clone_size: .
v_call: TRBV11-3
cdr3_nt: TGTGCCAGCAGCTTAGACGGGACTAGCACAGATACGCAGTATTTT
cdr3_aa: CASSLDGTSTDTQYF

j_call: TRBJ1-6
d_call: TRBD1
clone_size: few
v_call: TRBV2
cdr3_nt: TGTGCCAGCAGAGAGGACAGGGGGTTTAATTCACCCCTCCACTTT
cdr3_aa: CASREDRGFNSPLHF

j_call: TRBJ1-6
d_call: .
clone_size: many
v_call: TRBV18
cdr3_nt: TGTGCCAGCTCACCAGCAGAAAATTCACCCCTCCACTTT
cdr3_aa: CASSPAENSPLHF